The 25 T cell receptor beta chains below come from one sample, sequenced in a study of blood T cells in healthy people across ages. A sample-barcoded 5' primer and a J-beta primer mix were used in a second PCR of roughly 7 to 11 cycles. TCRdb fed the 5' RACE reads into MiXCR, producing one record per CDR3 protein. The sample lists 600,000 to 1,000,000 distinct CDR3 sequences, roughly 25% seen once, with more than 3% in the top ten. The data were also submitted as part of a second study, on T cells of mothers and their children.

Sequencing used blood. The receptors derive from a boy aged 5 to 17 in good health.

This rearrangement joins TRBV10-3 to TRBJ2-5; TRBD1 might be the D (6 bases). The germline V gene encodes CDR1 ENHRY and CDR2 SYGVKD. This CDR3 is built from 13 residues. V shed 5 bases and J shed 2 bases, with 9 bases lying between them. The CDR3 DNA reads TGTGCCATCAGTTGGACAGAACAAGAGACCCAGTACTTC. Translation gives CAISWTEQETQYF.

The chain is built from TRBV27 and TRBJ2-5; the D gene is possibly TRBD2 (5 bases). The V end was cut by 5 bases, the J end by 1 base, with 14 bases between. CDR1 is MNHEY, CDR2 SMNVEV, per germline (reference sequence). This CDR3 is built from 15 residues. This CDR3 reads CASSPRGRTQETQYF. The CDR3 DNA reads TGTGCCAGCAGTCCCAGAGGGCGGACCCAAGAGACCCAGTACTTC.

The rearrangement joins TRBV28 to TRBJ1-5; 9 nucleotides align to TRBD1. J lost 7 bases, V lost 7 bases, and 11 bases had no gene match. The CDR3 is made up of 15 amino acids. Germline values: CDR1 MDHEN, CDR2 SYDVKM. In DNA form, the CDR3 reads TGTGCCAGCACTTATCTCGGGACAGGGTACCAGCCCCAGCATTTT. Its protein product is CASTYLGTGYQPQHF. Looking up the rest from reference TRBV28 and TRBJ1-5 gives the full variable domain: DVKVTQSSRYLVKRTGEKVFLECVQDMDHENMFWYRQDPGLGLRLIYFSYDVKMKEKGDIPEGYSVSREKKERFSLILESASTNQTSMYLCASTYLGTGYQPQHFGDGTRLSIL.

The rearrangement links TRBV25-1 to TRBJ2-5; D not resolved. The DNA end is a closer match to TRBJ2-7, so the J assignment may be wrong. CDR3 size: 10 residues. Per germline, CDR1 MGHDK and CDR2 SYGVNS. Here the CDR3 reads CASRVGEQYF. The CDR3 nucleotides read TGTGCCAGCAGGGTAGGCGAGCAGTACTTC.

This clonotype was picked up a small number of times. V is TRBV29-1 and J is TRBJ2-1, with D perhaps matching TRBD2 (5 bases). The CDR3 runs 15 residues. Looked up from germline, CDR1 is SQVTM and CDR2 is ANQGSEA. V lost 0 bases, J lost 4 bases, and 13 bases lay in between. Here the CDR3 reads CSVEDLVSEYNEQFF. In DNA, the CDR3 is TGCAGCGTTGAAGATCTGGTTAGCGAGTACAATGAGCAGTTCTTC.

The chain couples TRBV7-9 to TRBJ1-4, with D unclear. The CDR3 sequence is 15 residues long. V lost 5 bases and J 4 bases, leaving 14 bases between the germline ends. In germline, CDR1 is SEHNR, CDR2 FQNEAQ (reference sequence). DNA for the CDR3: TGTGCCAGCAGCGCCGACGGAGACTATAATGAAAAACTGTTTTTT. Translated: CASSADGDYNEKLFF. Supplemented by reference TRBV7-9 and TRBJ1-4, the full variable domain reads DTGVSQNPRHKITKRGQNVTFRCDPISEHNRLYWYRQTLGQGPEFLTYFQNEAQLEKSRLLSDRFSAERPKGSFSTLEIQRTEQGDSAMYLCASSADGDYNEKLFFGSGTQLSVL.

V usage is TRBV6-1 and J usage is TRBJ2-5; 15 bases are shared with TRBD2. The V and J ends lost 4 bases and 1 base, in that order; junction bases with no gene match: 7. Germline CDR1 and CDR2: MNHNS and SASEGT. There are 18 residues in the CDR3. The CDR3 DNA reads TGTGCCAGCAGTGGGACTCGGACTAGCGGGAGGGGCCAAGAGACCCAGTACTTC. Its protein product is CASSGTRTSGRGQETQYF.

Points on this clonotype: A read error may produce the germline difference seen at one junction end. The CDR3 sequence is CACRDRNSGANVLTF. The DNA of the CDR3 is TGTGCCTGCAGGGACAGGAACTCTGGGGCCAACGTCCTGACTTTC. This chain uses TRBV6-2 or TRBV6-3 with TRBJ2-6; 8 nucleotides agree with TRBD1. The CDR3 has 15 amino acids. Germline V gene sequence: CDR1 MNHEY, CDR2 SVGEGT.

Only a few counts were recorded for this clonotype. The chain is built from TRBV11-1 and TRBJ2-1, with 9 positions matching TRBD2. V was pared by 2 bases and J by 0 bases, with 11 bases of the junction left unmatched. The germline gives CDR1 SGHAT, CDR2 FQDESV (reference sequence). The CDR3 extends over 19 amino acids. DNA of the CDR3: TGTGCCAGCAGCTTACCCGCGTGGGGCGGGAGGGCCTCCTACAATGAGCAGTTCTTC. Protein: CASSLPAWGGRASYNEQFF.

The rearrangement joins TRBV6-5 to TRBJ1-6; no clear D. CDR3 length: 17 amino acids. V lost 0 bases to trimming and J lost 0 bases, with 9 bases between them. Germline V gene lookup returns CDR1 MNHEY and CDR2 SVGAGI. The CDR3 DNA is TGTGCCAGCAGTTACTCGCGGTCGAGCTCCTATAATTCACCCCTCCACTTT. Translation: CASSYSRSSSYNSPLHF.

This rearrangement joins TRBV29-1 to TRBJ1-3; D unclear. Trimming shortened V by 4 bases and J by 0 bases, and 13 bases separated the two germline ends. Germline V gene data show CDR1 as SQVTM and CDR2 as ANQGSEA. The CDR3 has 15 amino acids. The chain's CDR3 is CSVGFMASSGNTIYF. CDR3 in DNA: TGCAGCGTTGGGTTTATGGCGAGCTCTGGAAACACCATATATTTT.

There are a few counts of this clonotype. This chain connects TRBV12-3 or TRBV12-4 to TRBJ2-5; TRBD2 aligns across 11 bases. The CDR3 loop spans 16 amino acids. V dropped 1 base and J dropped 5; count of bases not matched to a gene: 6. CDR3 bases: TGTGCCAGCAGTTTAGAACTAGCGGGGGCCGGGGAGACCCAGTACTTC. Amino acids: CASSLELAGAGETQYF.

This chain connects TRBV24-1 to TRBJ2-1; the match to TRBD1 covers 7 bases. The germline V gene has CDR1 KGHDR and CDR2 SFDVKD. The junction had 6 bases not matched to a gene; V was cut back by 5 bases and J by 0 bases. The CDR3 is made up of 16 amino acids. As DNA, the CDR3 is TGTGCCACCAGTGGGTTACAGGGGTCCTCCTACAATGAGCAGTTCTTC. This gives the protein CATSGLQGSSYNEQFF.

The CDR3 loop is CASSLRTSALYNEQFF. CDR3 coding DNA: TGTGCCAGCAGCTTGAGGACTAGCGCGCTCTACAATGAGCAGTTCTTC. The rearrangement links TRBV5-6 to TRBJ2-1, with 9 bases aligning to TRBD2. CDR1 SGHDT and CDR2 YYEEEE come from the germline V gene. V lost 1 base, J lost 3 bases, and 5 bases stayed unmatched. The CDR3 loop spans 16 amino acids.

In its sample, this clonotype was seen a few times. The J gene is TRBJ2-2, the V gene TRBV27, with D perhaps being TRBD1 or TRBD2 (5 bases each). Trimming took off 3 bases at V and 8 bases at J, with 25 bases between the two ends. Germline loops: CDR1 MNHEY, CDR2 SMNVEV (reference sequence). CDR3 size: 18 residues. CDR3 in amino acids: CASSFSTPGQTFRGELFF. The CDR3 region has the DNA TGTGCCAGCAGTTTTTCAACCCCGGGGCAGACATTTAGGGGGGAGCTGTTTTTT.

The genes are TRBV29-1 and TRBJ2-7; D uncertain. The CDR3 is 12 amino acids. Germline lookup yields CDR1 SQVTM and CDR2 ANQGSEA. V lost 0 bases and J lost 7, with 10 bases in between. CDR3 in amino acids: CSVEDAFLEQYF. The CDR3 DNA is TGCAGCGTTGAAGATGCCTTTCTGGAGCAGTACTTC.

This clonotype has a handful of counts. CDR3 residues: CAISESGLAGLNEQFF. CDR3 nucleotides: TGTGCCATCAGTGAGTCGGGACTAGCGGGGCTGAATGAGCAGTTCTTC. The V gene is TRBV10-3, the J gene TRBJ2-1, with 13 nucleotides matching TRBD2. Unmatched junction bases numbered 3, after V lost 0 bases and J lost 7 bases. Germline lookup yields CDR1 ENHRY and CDR2 SYGVKD. The CDR3 consists of 16 residues.

On this clonotype: A read error may produce the germline difference seen at one junction end. The chain has TRBV9 and TRBJ2-1; D is ambiguous. The CDR3 has 15 amino acids. Per the germline V gene, CDR1 is SGDLS and CDR2 is YYNGEE. The CDR3 loop is CAGSALVGSYNEQFF. CDR3 bases: TGTGCCGGCAGCGCCCTAGTTGGTTCCTACAATGAGCAGTTCTTC.

This clonotype was found a few times. CDR3 protein: CASSYRGSANTGELFF. The CDR3 nucleotides read TGCGCCAGCAGTTACAGGGGCTCGGCGAACACCGGGGAGCTGTTTTTT. This chain uses TRBV5-1 with TRBJ2-2, with 7 nucleotides matching TRBD1. After removal of 5 bases from V and 0 bases from J, the junction contained 7 bases not matched to a gene. Germline V gene lookup returns CDR1 SGHRS and CDR2 YFSETQ. CDR3 length: 16 residues.

The CDR3 reads CASSQDRGPETQYF. The DNA of the CDR3 is TGCGCCAGCAGCCAAGATCGGGGACCAGAGACCCAGTACTTC. V is TRBV4-3 and J is TRBJ2-5; either TRBD1 or TRBD2 may supply D (5 bases each). Trimming removed 0 bases from V and 4 bases from J, with 9 bases in between. CDR3 length equals 14 residues. The germline CDR1 and CDR2 sequences are LGHNA and YSLEER.

The table lists this clonotype with a few counts. The V call is TRBV28, the J call TRBJ2-7; D ambiguous. CDR1 is MDHEN and CDR2 is SYDVKM in the germline V gene. Trimming removed 3 bases at V and 4 bases at J, with 10 bases between. This CDR3 has 13 amino acids. CDR3 bases: TGTGCCAGCAGTTTCTGGCCACCATACGAGCAGTACTTC. Its translation is CASSFWPPYEQYF.

The rearrangement links TRBV24-1 to TRBJ2-4; no firm D call. The V gene's germline CDR1 is KGHDR and CDR2 SFDVKD. CDR3 length equals 18 residues. The V end was cut by 10 bases, the J end by 0 bases, with 24 bases between. The CDR3 DNA reads TGTGCCACACTCCAAGGGAATGTACTGAACAAAGCCAAAAACATTCAGTACTTC. This codes for CATLQGNVLNKAKNIQYF.

This clonotype came up a few times. This sequence joins TRBV27 and TRBJ1-4, with D maybe TRBD1 (6 bases). The CDR3 length is 13 residues. CDR1 is MNHEY and CDR2 is SMNVEV in the germline V gene (reference sequence). The ends were cut back, 8 bases at V and 7 bases at J, with 14 bases in the middle. DNA of the CDR3: TGTGCCAGCGGAAGGGGGACGGGTGAAAAACTGTTTTTT. Protein product: CASGRGTGEKLFF. Complete variable domain (other parts from reference TRBV27 and TRBJ1-4): EAQVTQNPRYLITVTGKKLTVTCSQNMNHEYMSWYRQDPGLGLRQIYYSMNVEVTDKGDVPEGYKVSRKEKRNFPLILESPSPNQTSLYFCASGRGTGEKLFFGSGTQLSVL.

This clonotype was seen a few times. The gene calls are TRBV14 and TRBJ2-1; no definite D call. Looked up from germline, CDR1 is SGHDN and CDR2 is FVKESK. V dropped 0 bases and J dropped 12 bases, with 12 bases sitting between them. This CDR3 is 13 amino acids long. The CDR3 DNA reads as TGTGCCAGCAGCCAAGAATTACCAGACCGGCAGTTCTTC. It yields the protein CASSQELPDRQFF.

There are many counts of this clonotype. The J gene is TRBJ1-2, the V gene TRBV18; 7 bases agree with TRBD1. This CDR3 has 13 amino acids. Germline trimming cut 8 bases from V and 5 bases from J; bases unmatched to any gene: 8. Germline loops: CDR1 KGHSH, CDR2 LQKENI. The CDR3 reads CASSPGQLYGYTF. For the CDR3, the DNA is TGTGCCAGCAGCCCGGGACAGCTTTATGGCTACACCTTC.